This paragraph covers one T cell receptor beta chain sequence. The data stem from a study of cytomegalovirus exposure and HLA in healthy donors. About the research overall: The use of the same platform for the 90 to 150 validation repertoires and the 550 to 850 first-cohort repertoires was reported by a later analysis.

Here immunoSEQ multiplex PCR was the method, and the copy in TCRdb shows in-frame clones only, minus some. The sample includes approximately 120,000 clones, 94% of them seen just once. The CDR3 length is 13 residues. Germline V gives CDR1 MNHEY, CDR2 SVGAGI. Trimming removed 7 bases from V and 9 bases from J, with 16 bases in between. Sequenced: PBMCs. The TCR sequence derives from a woman aged 18-30 years in good health and CMV-seronegative. The V call is TRBV6-5, the J call TRBJ2-1, with a weak D call TRBD1 (6 bases). The CDR3 sequence: CASNFGAGAEQFF. The CDR3 DNA reads TGTGCCAGCAACTTTGGGGCAGGGGCTGAGCAGTTCTTC.